This T cell receptor (beta chain) was retrieved from a study of T cell responses to AZD1222 COVID-19 vaccine. The study's findings and limits: Donors were mostly white British, more females; clonal diversity possibly underestimated. The breadth and depth of Spike-specific TCRs increased once two AZD1222 doses had been given.

This CDR3 spans 14 amino acids. Germline assignment: CDR1 ENHRY and CDR2 SYGVKD. V was clipped by 4 bases and J by 8 bases; unmatched bases: 4. The assay was immunoSEQ multiplex PCR, and TCRdb's table has in-frame clones only and misses some. This sample has around 200,000 clones; 90% to 95% occur once, and the top ten carry around 1.6%. Worth noting for this clone: Antigen: not known.

The TCR originated in an adult who received the AZD1222 COVID-19 vaccine. The sample was peripheral blood, taken 28 days after the second AZD1222 dose. This chain uses TRBV10-3 with TRBJ1-6; 8 nucleotides agree with TRBD1. CDR3 amino acids: CAISGDRGDSPLHF. CDR3 in DNA: TGTGCCATCAGTGGCGACAGGGGAGATTCACCCCTCCACTTT.